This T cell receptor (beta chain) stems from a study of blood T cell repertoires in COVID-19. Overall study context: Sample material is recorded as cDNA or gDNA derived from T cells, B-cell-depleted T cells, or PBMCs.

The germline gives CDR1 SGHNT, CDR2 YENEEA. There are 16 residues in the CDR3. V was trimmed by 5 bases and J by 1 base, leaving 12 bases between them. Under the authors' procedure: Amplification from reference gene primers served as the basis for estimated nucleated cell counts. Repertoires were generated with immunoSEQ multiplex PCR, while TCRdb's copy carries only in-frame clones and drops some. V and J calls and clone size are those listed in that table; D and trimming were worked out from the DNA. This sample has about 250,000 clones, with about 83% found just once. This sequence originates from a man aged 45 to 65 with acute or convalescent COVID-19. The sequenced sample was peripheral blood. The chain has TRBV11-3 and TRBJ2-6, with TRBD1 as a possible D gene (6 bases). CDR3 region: CASSPGAFSGANVLTF. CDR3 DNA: TGTGCCAGCAGCCCAGGGGCGTTTTCTGGGGCCAACGTCCTGACTTTC. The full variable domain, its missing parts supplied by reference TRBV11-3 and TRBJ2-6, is EAGVVQSPRYKIIEKKQPVAFWCNPISGHNTLYWYLQNLGQGPELLIRYENEEAVDDSQLPKDRFSAERLKGVDSTLKIQPAELGDSAVYLCASSPGAFSGANVLTFGAGSRLTVL.